This T cell receptor beta chain is drawn from a study of blood T cell repertoires in COVID-19. Sequencing used immunoSEQ multiplex PCR; TCRdb keeps in-frame clones, though not all of them. This sample has about 220,000 clones; 65% to 90% occur once, and the top ten carry about 2.5%. The V and J ends lost 1 base and 4 bases, in that order; junction bases with no gene match: 15. The CDR3 extends over 19 amino acids. Germline CDR1 LGHNA, CDR2 YNFKEQ. The sequencing input was peripheral blood. The TCR was taken from an older woman with COVID-19, enrolled during active disease. This chain connects TRBV4-2 to TRBJ2-5, with TRBD2 matching over 10 bases. The CDR3 sequence: CASSQGGAAAGGLSETQYF. DNA for the CDR3: TGTGCCAGCAGCCAAGGGGGGGCTGCAGCGGGAGGGCTCTCAGAGACCCAGTACTTC.